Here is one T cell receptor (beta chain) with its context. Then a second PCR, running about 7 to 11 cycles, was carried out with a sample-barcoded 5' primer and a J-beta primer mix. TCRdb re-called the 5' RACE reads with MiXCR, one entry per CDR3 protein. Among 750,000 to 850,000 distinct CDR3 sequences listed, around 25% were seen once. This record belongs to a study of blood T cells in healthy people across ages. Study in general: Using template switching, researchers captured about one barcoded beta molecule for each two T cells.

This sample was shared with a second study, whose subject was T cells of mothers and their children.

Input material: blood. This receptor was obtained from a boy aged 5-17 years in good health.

The CDR3 bases are TGTGCCAGCAGCTTCACGATAAGTGGGGGGGAAACTGAAGCTTTCTTT. Amino acid sequence: CASSFTISGGETEAFF. This rearrangement joins TRBV5-5 to TRBJ1-1, with D perhaps matching TRBD1 (5 bases). V lost 2 bases to trimming and J lost 5 bases, with 19 bases between them. Germline V gene lookup returns CDR1 SGHKS and CDR2 YYEKEE (reference sequence). The CDR3 extends over 16 amino acids.